A selection of T cell receptor beta chains follows, all from one sample in a study of CD8+CD57+ T cells in acquired aplastic anemia. TCRdb ran MiXCR on the reads and lists one entry per CDR3 protein. The sample lists around 140,000 distinct CDR3 sequences; less than 45% were seen once. Specimen: sorted CD4+, CD8+, or CD8+CD57+ T cells (not recorded which) from PBMCs. The source of these receptors is a human donor in good health, serving as a control. Both conserved end residues are part of each CDR3. D genes are given only for firm matches. Part of the rows lack a size; the others show once, few, many or a class for expanded clones.

v_call	clone_size	d_call	j_call	cdr3_length	cdr3_aa	cdr3_nt
TRBV9	many	NA	TRBJ2-5	16	CASSVESWGPQETQYF	TGTGCCAGCAGCGTAGAGTCCTGGGGACCCCAAGAGACCCAGTACTTC
TRBV15	NA	NA	TRBJ2-5	15	CATSRGWGLGETQYF	TGTGCCACCAGCAGAGGTTGGGGGCTGGGGGAGACCCAGTACTTC
TRBV5-6	NA	NA	TRBJ1-2	15	CASSLAGGSNYGYTF	TGTGCCAGCAGCTTGGCCGGGGGGAGTAACTATGGCTACACCTTC
TRBV20-1	NA	TRBD2	TRBJ2-1	17	CSASELAGSSSYNEQFF	TGCAGTGCTAGCGAACTAGCGGGGTCAAGCTCCTACAATGAGCAGTTCTTC
TRBV25-1	NA	NA	TRBJ1-6	14	CASSEGRSNSPLHF	TGTGCCAGCAGTGAAGGGCGGAGTAATTCACCCCTCCACTTT
TRBV6-1	many	NA	TRBJ2-3	13	CASSVDGTDTQYF	TGTGCCAGCAGTGTTGACGGCACAGATACGCAGTATTTT
TRBV2	NA	NA	TRBJ2-7	16	CASSGTSLQFPDEQYF	TGTGCCAGCAGTGGGACTTCTTTGCAGTTCCCTGACGAGCAGTACTTC
TRBV2	many	NA	TRBJ2-5	16	CASSALPTTSLGTQYF	TGTGCCAGCAGTGCCCTACCTACAACTAGTTTAGGGACCCAGTACTTC
TRBV2	many	NA	TRBJ2-7	12	CASSEAQEGQYF	TGTGCCAGCAGTGAAGCACAGGAAGGGCAGTACTTC
TRBV7-3	NA	NA	TRBJ2-1	13	CASSLSLDNEQFF	TGTGCCAGCAGCTTATCCCTTGACAATGAGCAGTTCTTC
TRBV29-1	NA	NA	TRBJ1-2	10	CSVEGPSFTF	TGCAGCGTTGAGGGCCCATCTTTCACCTTC
TRBV28	many	NA	TRBJ2-7	13	CASSSTPVWEQYF	TGTGCCAGCAGTTCCACCCCGGTATGGGAGCAGTACTTC
TRBV2	once	TRBD2	TRBJ2-7	13	CASGAGGPWEQYF	TGTGCCAGCGGGGCGGGAGGGCCTTGGGAGCAGTACTTC
TRBV15	NA	NA	TRBJ2-2	13	CATNHLDTGELFF	TGTGCCACCAACCACCTCGACACCGGGGAGCTGTTTTTT
TRBV7-2	many	NA	TRBJ1-5	16	CASSPHLGGDNQPQHF	TGTGCCAGCAGCCCGCACTTAGGGGGGGATAATCAGCCCCAGCATTTT
TRBV2	many	NA	TRBJ2-1	11	CASSALNEQFF	TGTGCCAGCAGTGCTCTAAATGAGCAGTTCTTC
TRBV20-1	many	NA	TRBJ2-3	13	CSAEGDGTDTQYF	TGCAGTGCTGAGGGAGATGGTACAGATACGCAGTATTTT
TRBV19	NA	TRBD1	TRBJ1-2	17	CASSPEGQGTWVYGYTF	TGTGCCAGTAGTCCGGAGGGACAGGGGACTTGGGTCTATGGCTACACCTTC
TRBV20-1	NA	NA	TRBJ1-2	13	CSASSQGGYGYTF	TGCAGTGCTAGTTCACAGGGCGGGTATGGCTACACCTTC
TRBV6-5	many	TRBD1	TRBJ2-6	16	CASTSGQVSGANVLTF	TGTGCCAGCACTTCAGGACAGGTCTCTGGGGCCAACGTCCTGACTTTC
TRBV7-3	NA	TRBD2	TRBJ2-5	15	CASSLASGGQETQYF	TGTGCCAGCAGCTTAGCGAGCGGGGGCCAAGAGACCCAGTACTTC
TRBV20-1	NA	TRBD2	TRBJ2-3	15	CSARAGLAGGDTQYF	TGCAGTGCTCGTGCCGGACTAGCGGGTGGAGATACGCAGTATTTT
TRBV7-8	NA	NA	TRBJ1-2	15	CASSQTVPAIYGYTF	TGTGCCAGCAGCCAGACAGTTCCAGCTATCTATGGCTACACCTTC
TRBV18	NA	TRBD1	TRBJ2-1	16	CASSPLLGQGYNEQFF	TGTGCCAGCTCACCACTCCTTGGACAGGGATACAATGAGCAGTTCTTC
TRBV20-1	many	NA	TRBJ1-3	13	CSARLGSGNTIYF	TGCAGTGCTAGACTGGGCTCTGGAAACACCATATATTTT
TRBV3-1	NA	NA	TRBJ1-5	13	CAGSPTGNQPQHF	TGTGCCGGCAGCCCCACAGGGAATCAGCCCCAGCATTTT
TRBV19	many	NA	TRBJ2-7	13	CASSLGVSYEQYF	TGTGCCAGTAGTCTTGGGGTATCCTACGAGCAGTACTTC
TRBV2	many	NA	TRBJ2-2	14	CASIRTSNTGELFF	TGTGCCAGCATAAGGACATCGAACACCGGGGAGCTGTTTTTT
TRBV10-1	once	NA	TRBJ1-2	12	CASPRAGPGYTF	TGCGCCAGCCCTCGGGCAGGGCCAGGCTACACCTTC
TRBV10-1	many	NA	TRBJ1-1	12	CASSGPSLEAFF	TGCGCCAGCAGTGGACCCTCGCTCGAAGCTTTCTTT